This entry is about one T cell receptor beta chain. The data belong to a study of blood T cell repertoires in COVID-19. The assay was immunoSEQ multiplex PCR, and TCRdb's table has in-frame clones only and misses some. Altogether about 98,000 clones are present, about 85% being singletons, with the ten largest covering roughly 4.3%. The sample was peripheral blood. The source is a man in his 70s with acute or convalescent COVID-19.

CDR3 bases: TGTGCCAGCAGCTTGGTGGACAGGTTCCTTAACACTGAAGCTTTCTTT. This gives the protein CASSLVDRFLNTEAFF. The chain carries TRBV5-6 and TRBJ1-1; 7 nucleotides line up with TRBD1. Germline loops: CDR1 SGHDT, CDR2 YYEEEE. With 0 bases clipped from V and 2 bases from J, the junction kept 7 bases outside the gene matches. This CDR3 comprises 16 residues.